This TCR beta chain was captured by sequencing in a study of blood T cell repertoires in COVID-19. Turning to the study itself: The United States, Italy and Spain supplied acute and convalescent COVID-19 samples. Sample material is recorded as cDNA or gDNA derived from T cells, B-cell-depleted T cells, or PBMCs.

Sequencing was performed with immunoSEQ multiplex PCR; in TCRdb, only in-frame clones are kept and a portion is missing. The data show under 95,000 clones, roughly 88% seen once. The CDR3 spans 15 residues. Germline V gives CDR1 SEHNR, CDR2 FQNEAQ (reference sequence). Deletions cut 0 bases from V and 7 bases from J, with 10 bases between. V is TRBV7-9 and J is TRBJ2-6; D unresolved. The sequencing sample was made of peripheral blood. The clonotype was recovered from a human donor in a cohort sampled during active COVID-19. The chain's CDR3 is CASSLAPGVANVLTF. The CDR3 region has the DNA TGTGCCAGCAGCTTAGCCCCTGGAGTAGCCAACGTCCTGACTTTC.